This entry features one T cell receptor beta chain sequence. Its antigen is unknown. The same CDR3 can be traced to other DNA sequences in this sample. This entry is derived from a study of T cell responses to AZD1222 COVID-19 vaccine. Study-level results: Only 5 or 6 AZD1222 recipients tested seropositive at baseline. Clonal diversity was possibly underestimated, and white British individuals and females predominated among donors. Sampling captured repertoires only after the peak T cell response.

Data came from immunoSEQ multiplex PCR; TCRdb stores just in-frame clones and leaves some out. This table has approximately 130,000 clones, around 84% appearing once. The CDR3 has 14 amino acids. Looked up from germline, CDR1 is SGHTA and CDR2 is FQGNSA. V was shortened by 1 base and J by 2 bases, with 9 bases between the two germline ends. The clonotype originates from an adult who received the AZD1222 COVID-19 vaccine. The genes are TRBV7-2 and TRBJ2-7; D possibly corresponds to TRBD1 (5 bases). The sequences come from peripheral blood, collected 28 days after the second AZD1222 dose. DNA of the CDR3: TGTGCCAGCAGCTTAGTGGCAGGGACCTACGAGCAGTACTTC. Translating it yields CASSLVAGTYEQYF.